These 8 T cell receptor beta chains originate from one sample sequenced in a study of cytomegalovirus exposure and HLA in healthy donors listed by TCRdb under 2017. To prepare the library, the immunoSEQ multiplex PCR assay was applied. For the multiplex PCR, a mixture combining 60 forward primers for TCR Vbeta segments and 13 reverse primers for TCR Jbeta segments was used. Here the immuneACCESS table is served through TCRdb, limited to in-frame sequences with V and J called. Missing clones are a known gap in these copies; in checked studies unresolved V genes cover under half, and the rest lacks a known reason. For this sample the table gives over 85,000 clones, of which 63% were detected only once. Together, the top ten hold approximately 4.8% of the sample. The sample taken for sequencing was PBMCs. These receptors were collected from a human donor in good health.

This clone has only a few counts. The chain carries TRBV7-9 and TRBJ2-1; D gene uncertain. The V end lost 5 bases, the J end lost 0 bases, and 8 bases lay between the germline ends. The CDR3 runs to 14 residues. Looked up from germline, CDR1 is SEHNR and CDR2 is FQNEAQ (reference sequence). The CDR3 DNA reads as TGTGCCAGCAGCGCGGAGTTCTCCTACAATGAGCAGTTCTTC. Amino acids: CASSAEFSYNEQFF. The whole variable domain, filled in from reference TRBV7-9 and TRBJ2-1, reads DTGVSQNPRHKITKRGQNVTFRCDPISEHNRLYWYRQTLGQGPEFLTYFQNEAQLEKSRLLSDRFSAERPKGSFSTLEIQRTEQGDSAMYLCASSAEFSYNEQFFGPGTRLTVL.

CDR3 sequence: CASSRQEYQPQHF. The CDR3 DNA reads as TGTGCCAGCAGCCGACAGGAATATCAGCCCCAGCATTTT. The chain carries TRBV11-1 and TRBJ1-5; a possible D gene is TRBD1 (6 bases). Deletions cut 5 bases from V and 5 bases from J, with 10 bases between. Germline V gene lookup returns CDR1 SGHAT and CDR2 FQDESV (reference sequence). The CDR3 has 13 residues. The variable domain in full, completed from reference TRBV11-1 and TRBJ1-5, reads EAEVAQSPRYKITEKSQAVAFWCDPISGHATLYWYRQILGQGPELLVQFQDESVVDDSQLPKDRFSAERLKGVDSTLKIQPAELGDSAMYLCASSRQEYQPQHFGDGTRLSIL.

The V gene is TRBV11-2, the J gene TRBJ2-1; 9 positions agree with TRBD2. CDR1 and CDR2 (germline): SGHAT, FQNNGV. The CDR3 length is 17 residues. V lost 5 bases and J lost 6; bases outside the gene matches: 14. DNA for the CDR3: TGTGCCAGCAGCCCGCCCCCGGCTAGCGGGACTTCCAATGAGCAGTTCTTC. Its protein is CASSPPPASGTSNEQFF.

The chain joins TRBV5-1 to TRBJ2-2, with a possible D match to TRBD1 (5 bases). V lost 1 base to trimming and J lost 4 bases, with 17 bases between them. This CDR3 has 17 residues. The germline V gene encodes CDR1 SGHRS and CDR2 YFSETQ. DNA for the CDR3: TGCGCCAGCAGCTTGTGGTCGACCGACAGAAGCACCGGGGAGCTGTTTTTT. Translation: CASSLWSTDRSTGELFF.

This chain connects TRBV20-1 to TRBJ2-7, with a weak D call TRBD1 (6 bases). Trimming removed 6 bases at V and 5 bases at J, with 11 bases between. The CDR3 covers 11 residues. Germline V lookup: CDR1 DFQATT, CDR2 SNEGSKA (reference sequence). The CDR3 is CSANHRDEQYF. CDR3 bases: TGCAGTGCCAACCACAGGGACGAGCAGTACTTC.

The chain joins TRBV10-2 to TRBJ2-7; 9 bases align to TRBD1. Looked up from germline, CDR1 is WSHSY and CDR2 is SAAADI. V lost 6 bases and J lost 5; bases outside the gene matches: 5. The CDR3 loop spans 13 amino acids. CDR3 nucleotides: TGCGCCAGCAGATTACAGGGGGCCCACGAGCAGTACTTC. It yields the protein CASRLQGAHEQYF.

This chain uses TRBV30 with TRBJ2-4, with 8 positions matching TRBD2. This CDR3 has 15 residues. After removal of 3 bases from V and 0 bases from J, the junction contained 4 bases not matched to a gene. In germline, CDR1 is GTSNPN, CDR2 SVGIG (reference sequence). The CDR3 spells CAWSGGALAKNIQYF. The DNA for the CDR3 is TGTGCCTGGAGCGGGGGGGCCTTAGCCAAAAACATTCAGTACTTC.

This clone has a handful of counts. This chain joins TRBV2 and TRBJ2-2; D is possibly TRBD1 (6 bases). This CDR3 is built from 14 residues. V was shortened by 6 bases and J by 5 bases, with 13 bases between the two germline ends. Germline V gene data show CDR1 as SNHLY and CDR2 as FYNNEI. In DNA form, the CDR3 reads TGTGCCAGCAGAACGACAGGTGGGACCGGGGAGCTGTTTTTT. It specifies CASRTTGGTGELFF.